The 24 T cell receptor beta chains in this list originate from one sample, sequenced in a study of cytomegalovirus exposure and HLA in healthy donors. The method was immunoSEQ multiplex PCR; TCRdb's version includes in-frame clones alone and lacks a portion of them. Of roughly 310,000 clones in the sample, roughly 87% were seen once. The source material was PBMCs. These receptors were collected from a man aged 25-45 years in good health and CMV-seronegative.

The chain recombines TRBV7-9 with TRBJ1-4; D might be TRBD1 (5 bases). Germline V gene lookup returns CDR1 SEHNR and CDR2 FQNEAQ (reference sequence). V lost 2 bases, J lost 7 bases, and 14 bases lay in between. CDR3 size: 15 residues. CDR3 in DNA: TGTGCCAGCAGCTTATTAGCGGGGAGGGGTGAAAAACTGTTTTTT. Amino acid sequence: CASSLLAGRGEKLFF.

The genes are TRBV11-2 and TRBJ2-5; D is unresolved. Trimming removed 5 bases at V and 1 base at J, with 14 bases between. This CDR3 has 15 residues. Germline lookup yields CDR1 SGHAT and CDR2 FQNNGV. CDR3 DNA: TGTGCCAGCAGCCGAAATAGGCAGGCCCAAGAGACCCAGTACTTC. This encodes CASSRNRQAQETQYF.

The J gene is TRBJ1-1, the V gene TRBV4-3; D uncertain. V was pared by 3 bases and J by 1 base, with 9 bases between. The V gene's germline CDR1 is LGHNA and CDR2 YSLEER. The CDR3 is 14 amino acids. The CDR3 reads CASSQETGNTEAFF. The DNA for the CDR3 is TGCGCCAGCAGCCAGGAGACGGGGAACACTGAAGCTTTCTTT.

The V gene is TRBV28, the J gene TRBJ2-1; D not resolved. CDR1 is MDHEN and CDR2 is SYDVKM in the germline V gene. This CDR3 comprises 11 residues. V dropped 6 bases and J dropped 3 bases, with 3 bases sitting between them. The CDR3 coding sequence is TGTGCCAGCAGCTACTACAATGAGCAGTTCTTC. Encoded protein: CASSYYNEQFF. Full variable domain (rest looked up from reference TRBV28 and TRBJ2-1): DVKVTQSSRYLVKRTGEKVFLECVQDMDHENMFWYRQDPGLGLRLIYFSYDVKMKEKGDIPEGYSVSREKKERFSLILESASTNQTSMYLCASSYYNEQFFGPGTRLTVL.

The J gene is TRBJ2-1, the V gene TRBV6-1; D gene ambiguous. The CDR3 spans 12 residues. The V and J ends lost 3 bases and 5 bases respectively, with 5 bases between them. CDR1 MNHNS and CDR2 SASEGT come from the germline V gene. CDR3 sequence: CASSDWHNEQFF. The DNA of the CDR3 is TGTGCCAGCAGTGACTGGCACAATGAGCAGTTCTTC.

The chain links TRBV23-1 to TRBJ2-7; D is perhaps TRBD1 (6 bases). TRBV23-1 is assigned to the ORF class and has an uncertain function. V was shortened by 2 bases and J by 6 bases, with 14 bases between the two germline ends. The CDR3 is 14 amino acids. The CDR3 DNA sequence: TGCGCCAGCAGTCAAGTGAACAGGGTCGGCGAGCAGTACTTC. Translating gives CASSQVNRVGEQYF.

The CDR3 protein is CASSQGSQSYEQYF. The CDR3 coding sequence is TGCGCCAGCAGCCAAGGTAGCCAGAGCTACGAGCAGTACTTC. This chain connects TRBV4-3 to TRBJ2-7, with D uncertain. This CDR3 is built from 14 residues. The V gene's germline CDR1 is LGHNA and CDR2 YSLEER. V was trimmed by 1 base and J by 3 bases, leaving 10 bases between them.

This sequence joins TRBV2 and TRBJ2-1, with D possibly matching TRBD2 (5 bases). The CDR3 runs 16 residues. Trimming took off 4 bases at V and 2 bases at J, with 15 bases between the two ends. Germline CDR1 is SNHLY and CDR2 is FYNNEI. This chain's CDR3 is CASSASFAGTYNEQFF. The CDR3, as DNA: TGTGCCAGCAGTGCCTCGTTTGCGGGCACCTACAATGAGCAGTTCTTC.

The chain's CDR3 is CASSVSGNNQPQHF. CDR3 DNA sequence: TGTGCCAGCAGCGTCTCAGGGAACAATCAGCCCCAGCATTTT. V gene TRBV9 combines with J gene TRBJ1-5; TRBD1 is a possible D gene (5 bases). Germline loops: CDR1 SGDLS, CDR2 YYNGEE. Trimming removed 2 bases at V and 3 bases at J, with 9 bases between. The CDR3 is made up of 14 amino acids.

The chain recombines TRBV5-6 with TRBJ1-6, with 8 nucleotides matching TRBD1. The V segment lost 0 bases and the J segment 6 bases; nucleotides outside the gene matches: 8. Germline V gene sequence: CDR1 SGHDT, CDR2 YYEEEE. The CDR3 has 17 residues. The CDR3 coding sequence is TGTGCCAGCAGCTTGGAGGGACAGGCCCTGTTTAATTCACCCCTCCACTTT. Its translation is CASSLEGQALFNSPLHF.

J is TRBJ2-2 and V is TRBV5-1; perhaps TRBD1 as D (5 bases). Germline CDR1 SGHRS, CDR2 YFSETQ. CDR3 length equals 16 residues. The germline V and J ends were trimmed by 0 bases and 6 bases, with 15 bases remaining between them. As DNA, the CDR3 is TGCGCCAGCAGCTTGGAGACCCCCAGGGTCGCCGGGGAGCTGTTTTTT. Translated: CASSLETPRVAGELFF.

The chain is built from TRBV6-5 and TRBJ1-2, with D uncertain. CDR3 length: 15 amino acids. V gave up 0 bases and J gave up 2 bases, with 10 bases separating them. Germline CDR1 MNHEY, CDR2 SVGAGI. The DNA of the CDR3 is TGTGCCAGCAGTTACTCGAGGAGCCTCAACTATGGCTACACCTTC. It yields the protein CASSYSRSLNYGYTF.

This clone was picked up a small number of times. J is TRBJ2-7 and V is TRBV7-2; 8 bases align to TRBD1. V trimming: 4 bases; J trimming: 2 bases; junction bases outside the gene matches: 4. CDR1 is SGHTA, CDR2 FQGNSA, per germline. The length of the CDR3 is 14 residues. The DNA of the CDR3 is TGTGCCAGCAGCTCCGAACAGGGGGCCTACGAGCAGTACTTC. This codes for CASSSEQGAYEQYF.

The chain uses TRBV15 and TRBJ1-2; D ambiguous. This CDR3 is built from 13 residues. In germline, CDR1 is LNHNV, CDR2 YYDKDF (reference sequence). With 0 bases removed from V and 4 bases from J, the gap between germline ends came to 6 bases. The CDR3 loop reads CATSRDLGYGYTF. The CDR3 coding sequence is TGTGCCACCAGCAGAGATCTAGGCTATGGCTACACCTTC.

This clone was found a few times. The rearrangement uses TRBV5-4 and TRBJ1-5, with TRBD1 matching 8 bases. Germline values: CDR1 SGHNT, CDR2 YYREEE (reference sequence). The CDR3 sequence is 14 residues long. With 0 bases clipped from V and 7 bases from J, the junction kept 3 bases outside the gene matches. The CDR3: CASSLAGGGQPQHF. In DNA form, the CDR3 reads TGTGCCAGCAGCTTGGCAGGGGGCGGACAGCCCCAGCATTTT.

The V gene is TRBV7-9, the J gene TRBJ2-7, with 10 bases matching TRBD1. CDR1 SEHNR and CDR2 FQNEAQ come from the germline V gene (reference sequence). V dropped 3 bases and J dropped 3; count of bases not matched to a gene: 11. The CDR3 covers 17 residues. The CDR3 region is CASSFGDRGQVYYEQYF. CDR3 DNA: TGTGCCAGCAGCTTCGGCGACAGGGGGCAAGTATACTACGAGCAGTACTTC.

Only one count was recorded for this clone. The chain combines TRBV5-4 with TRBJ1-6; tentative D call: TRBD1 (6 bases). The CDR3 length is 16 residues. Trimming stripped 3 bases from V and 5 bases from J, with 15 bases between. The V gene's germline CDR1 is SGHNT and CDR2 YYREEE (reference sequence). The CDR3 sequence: CASSSRTGGHNSPLHF. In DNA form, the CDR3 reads TGTGCCAGCAGCTCGCGGACGGGGGGGCATAATTCACCCCTCCACTTT.

In DNA, the CDR3 is TGTGCCAGCAGTCAGGGGAATACGCAGTATTTT. Its protein is CASSQGNTQYF. The V gene is TRBV6-5, the J gene TRBJ2-3, with a weak D call TRBD1 (6 bases). CDR1 is MNHEY and CDR2 is SVGAGI in the germline V gene. The CDR3 has 11 residues. V was cut by 5 bases and J by 7 bases, with 7 bases left in between.

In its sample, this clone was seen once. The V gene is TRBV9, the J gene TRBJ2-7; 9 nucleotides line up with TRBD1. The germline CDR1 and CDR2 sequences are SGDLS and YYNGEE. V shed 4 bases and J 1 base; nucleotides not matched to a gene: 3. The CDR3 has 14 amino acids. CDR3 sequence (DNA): TGTGCCAGCAGCTTTGGGACAGGGTCCTACGAGCAGTACTTC. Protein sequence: CASSFGTGSYEQYF.

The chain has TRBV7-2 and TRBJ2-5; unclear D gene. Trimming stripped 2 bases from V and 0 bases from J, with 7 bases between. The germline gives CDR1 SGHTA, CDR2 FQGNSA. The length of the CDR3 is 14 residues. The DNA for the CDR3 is TGTGCCAGCAGCTTACTTCCGTACCAAGAGACCCAGTACTTC. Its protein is CASSLLPYQETQYF.

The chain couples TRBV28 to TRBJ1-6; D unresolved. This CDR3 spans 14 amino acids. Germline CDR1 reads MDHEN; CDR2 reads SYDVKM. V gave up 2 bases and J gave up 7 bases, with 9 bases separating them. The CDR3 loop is CASSLLQRNSPLHF. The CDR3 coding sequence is TGTGCCAGCAGTTTACTACAGAGAAATTCACCCCTCCACTTT.

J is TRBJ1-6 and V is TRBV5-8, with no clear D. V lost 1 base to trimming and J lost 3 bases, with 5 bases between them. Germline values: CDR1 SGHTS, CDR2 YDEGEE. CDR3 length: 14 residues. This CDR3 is CASSLFSYNSPLHF. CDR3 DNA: TGTGCCAGCAGCTTGTTCAGCTATAATTCACCCCTCCACTTT.

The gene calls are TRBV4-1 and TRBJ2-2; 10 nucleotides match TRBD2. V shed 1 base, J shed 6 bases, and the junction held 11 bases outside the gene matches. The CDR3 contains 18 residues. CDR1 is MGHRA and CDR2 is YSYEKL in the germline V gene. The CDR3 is CASSQVAQLAGVSGELFF. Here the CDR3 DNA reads TGCGCCAGCAGCCAAGTGGCGCAGCTAGCGGGGGTATCCGGGGAGCTGTTTTTT.

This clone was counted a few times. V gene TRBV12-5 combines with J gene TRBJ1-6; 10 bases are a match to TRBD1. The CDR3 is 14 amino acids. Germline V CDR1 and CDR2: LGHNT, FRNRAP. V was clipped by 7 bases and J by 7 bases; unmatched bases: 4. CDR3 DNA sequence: TGTGCTAGTGCCGCGACAGGGGGCAATTCACCCCTCCACTTT. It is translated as CASAATGGNSPLHF.